The source of this TCR beta chain is a study of vaccination and CD4 T cells after COVID-19. Overall study context: Cellular stimulation was performed using overlapping spike peptides derived from SARS-CoV-2, HCoV-NL63, HCoV-OC43 and HCoV-229E. Overall study results and limits: Convalescent patients showed a median 86.3% of reactive clones that were seen only post-vaccination.

Treatment reported: approximately 10-day PBMC culture with coronavirus spike peptide pools or control peptides (ViraFEST assay). Following expansion of antigen-specific T cells with peptide pools, ViraFEST then sequenced TCRs. Scientists separated out CD4+ T cells through negative selection following 10 days in culture. The Oncomine TCR Beta short-read assay was applied to DNA of cultured CD4+ T cells. TCRdb redid the calling of the PCR reads with MiXCR, one entry per CDR3 protein. This sample has about 5,400 distinct CDR3 sequences, with approximately 48% found just once. By sample fraction, this clonotype is large. The target antigen is unknown. J lost 1 base, V lost 0 bases, and 6 bases had no gene match. Germline lookup yields CDR1 SNHLY and CDR2 FYNNEI. The CDR3 loop spans 17 amino acids.

This clonotype was sampled from a human donor who had recovered from COVID-19. V and J are TRBV2 and TRBJ2-5, with 9 bases aligning to TRBD2. Sequenced: CD4+ T cells from blood, cultured in vitro. CDR3 in DNA: TGTGCCAGCAGTGAAGCTGCTAGCGGGGACCCCCAAGAGACCCAGTACTTC. Translated, it gives CASSEAASGDPQETQYF.